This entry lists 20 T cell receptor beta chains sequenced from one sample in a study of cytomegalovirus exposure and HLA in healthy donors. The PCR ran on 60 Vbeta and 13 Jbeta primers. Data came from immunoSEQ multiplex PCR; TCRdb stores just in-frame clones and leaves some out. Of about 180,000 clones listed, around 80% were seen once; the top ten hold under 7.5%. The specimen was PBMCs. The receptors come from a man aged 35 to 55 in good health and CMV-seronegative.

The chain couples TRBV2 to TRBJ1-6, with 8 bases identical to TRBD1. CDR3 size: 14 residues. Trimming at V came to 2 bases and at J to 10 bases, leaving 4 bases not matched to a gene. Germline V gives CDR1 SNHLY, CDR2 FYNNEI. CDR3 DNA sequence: TGTGCCAGCAGTGAACAGGGGGCAAGATCACCCCTCCACTTT. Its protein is CASSEQGARSPLHF. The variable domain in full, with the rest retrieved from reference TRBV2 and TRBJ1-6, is EPEVTQTPSHQVTQMGQEVILRCVPISNHLYFYWYRQILGQKVEFLVSFYNNEISEKSEIFDDQFSVERPDGSNFTLKIRSTKLEDSAMYFCASSEQGARSPLHFGNGTRLTVT.

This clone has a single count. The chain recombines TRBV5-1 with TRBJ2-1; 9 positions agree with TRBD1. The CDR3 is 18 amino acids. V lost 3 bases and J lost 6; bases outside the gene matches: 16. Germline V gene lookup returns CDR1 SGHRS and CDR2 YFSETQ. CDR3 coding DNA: TGCGCCAGCAGCTACCTCCCTGGGGGACAGGGAAGGGGCAATGAGCAGTTCTTC. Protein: CASSYLPGGQGRGNEQFF.

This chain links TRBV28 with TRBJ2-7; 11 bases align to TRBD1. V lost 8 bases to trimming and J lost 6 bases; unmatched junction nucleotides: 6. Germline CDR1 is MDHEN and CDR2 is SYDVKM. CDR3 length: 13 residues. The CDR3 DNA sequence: TGTGCCAGCGGAGGGACAGGGGGGCGCGAGCAGTACTTC. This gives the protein CASGGTGGREQYF.

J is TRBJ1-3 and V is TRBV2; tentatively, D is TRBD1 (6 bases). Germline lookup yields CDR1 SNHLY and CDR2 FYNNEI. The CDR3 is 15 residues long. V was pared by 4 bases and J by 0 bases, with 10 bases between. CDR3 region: CASSGGGPSGNTIYF. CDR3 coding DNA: TGTGCCAGCAGTGGGGGGGGGCCCTCTGGAAACACCATATATTTT.

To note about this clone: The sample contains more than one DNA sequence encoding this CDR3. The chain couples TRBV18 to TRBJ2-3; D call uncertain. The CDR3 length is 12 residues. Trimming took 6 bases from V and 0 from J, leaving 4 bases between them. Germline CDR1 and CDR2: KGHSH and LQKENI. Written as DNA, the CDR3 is TGTGCCAGCTCTCCTAGCACAGATACGCAGTATTTT. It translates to CASSPSTDTQYF.

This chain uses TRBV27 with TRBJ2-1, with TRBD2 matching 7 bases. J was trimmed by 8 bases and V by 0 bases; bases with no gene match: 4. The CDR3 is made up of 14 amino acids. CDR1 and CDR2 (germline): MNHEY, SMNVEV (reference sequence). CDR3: CASSLSPGRDEQFF. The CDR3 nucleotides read TGTGCCAGCAGTTTATCTCCAGGGAGGGATGAGCAGTTCTTC.

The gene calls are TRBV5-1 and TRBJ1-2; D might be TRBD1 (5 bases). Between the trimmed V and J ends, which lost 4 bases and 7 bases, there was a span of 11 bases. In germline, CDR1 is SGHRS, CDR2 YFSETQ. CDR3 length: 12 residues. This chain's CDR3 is CASSPRDSGYTF. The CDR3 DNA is TGCGCCAGCAGCCCCAGGGATTCTGGCTACACCTTC. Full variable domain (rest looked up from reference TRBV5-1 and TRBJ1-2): KAGVTQTPRYLIKTRGQQVTLSCSPISGHRSVSWYQQTPGQGLQFLFEYFSETQRNKGNFPGRFSGRQFSNSRSEMNVSTLELGDSALYLCASSPRDSGYTFGSGTRLTVV.

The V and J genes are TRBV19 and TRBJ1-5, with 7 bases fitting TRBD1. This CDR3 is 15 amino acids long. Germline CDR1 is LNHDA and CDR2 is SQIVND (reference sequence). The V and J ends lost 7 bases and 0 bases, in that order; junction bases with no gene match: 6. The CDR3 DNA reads TGTGCCAGTAATCCGACAGGGTATAGCAATCAGCCCCAGCATTTT. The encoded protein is CASNPTGYSNQPQHF.

The CDR3 DNA is TGTGCCAGCAGTTTTAGCGGGAGCCGGGAGACCCAGTACTTC. Translating it yields CASSFSGSRETQYF. The chain combines TRBV6-5 with TRBJ2-5; the match to TRBD2 covers 9 bases. CDR1 and CDR2 (germline): MNHEY, SVGAGI. The CDR3 covers 14 residues. V gave up 4 bases and J gave up 5 bases; unmatched junction bases: 5.

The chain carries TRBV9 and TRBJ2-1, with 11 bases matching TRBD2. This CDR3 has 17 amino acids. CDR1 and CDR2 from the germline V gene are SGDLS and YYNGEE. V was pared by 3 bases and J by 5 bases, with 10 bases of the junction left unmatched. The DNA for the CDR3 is TGTGCCAGCAGCGAGAGGGCCGGGACTAGCGGTGACAATGAGCAGTTCTTC. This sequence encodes CASSERAGTSGDNEQFF.

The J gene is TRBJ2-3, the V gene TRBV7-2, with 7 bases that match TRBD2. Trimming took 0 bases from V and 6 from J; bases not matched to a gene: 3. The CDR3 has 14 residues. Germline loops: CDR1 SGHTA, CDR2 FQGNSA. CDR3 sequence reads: CASSLAGGRDTQYF. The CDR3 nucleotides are TGTGCCAGCAGCTTAGCGGGGGGGAGGGATACGCAGTATTTT.

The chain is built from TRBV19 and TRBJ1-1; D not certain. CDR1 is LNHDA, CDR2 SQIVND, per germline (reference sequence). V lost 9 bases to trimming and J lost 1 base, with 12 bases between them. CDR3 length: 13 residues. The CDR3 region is CASSAATNTEAFF. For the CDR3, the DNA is TGTGCCAGCTCAGCAGCGACGAACACTGAAGCTTTCTTT.

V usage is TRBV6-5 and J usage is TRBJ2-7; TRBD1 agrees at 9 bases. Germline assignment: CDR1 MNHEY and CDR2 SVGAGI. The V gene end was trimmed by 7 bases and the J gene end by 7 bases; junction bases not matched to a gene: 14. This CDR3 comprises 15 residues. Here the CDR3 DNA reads TGTGCCAGCAATGGGGTATACAGGGGGCATAGAGAGCAGTACTTC. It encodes CASNGVYRGHREQYF.

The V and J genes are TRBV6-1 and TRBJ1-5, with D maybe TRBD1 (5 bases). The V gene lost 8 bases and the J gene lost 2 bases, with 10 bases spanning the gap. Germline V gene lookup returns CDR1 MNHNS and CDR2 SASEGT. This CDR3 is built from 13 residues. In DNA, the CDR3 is TGTGCCAGCTACGGCAGGGGCAATCAGCCCCAGCATTTT. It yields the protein CASYGRGNQPQHF.

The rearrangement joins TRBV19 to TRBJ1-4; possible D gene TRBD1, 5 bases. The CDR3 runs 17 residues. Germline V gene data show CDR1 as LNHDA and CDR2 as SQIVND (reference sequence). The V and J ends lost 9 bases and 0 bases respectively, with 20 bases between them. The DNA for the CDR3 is TGTGCCAGCCGATACCTGGGGCGTCGCGCAACTAATGAAAAACTGTTTTTT. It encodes CASRYLGRRATNEKLFF.

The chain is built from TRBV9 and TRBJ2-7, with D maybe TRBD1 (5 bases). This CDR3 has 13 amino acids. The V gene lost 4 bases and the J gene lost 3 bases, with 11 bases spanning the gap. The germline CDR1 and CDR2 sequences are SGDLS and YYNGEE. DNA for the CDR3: TGTGCCAGCAGCCCTGGGCAGGGCTACGAGCAGTACTTC. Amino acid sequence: CASSPGQGYEQYF.

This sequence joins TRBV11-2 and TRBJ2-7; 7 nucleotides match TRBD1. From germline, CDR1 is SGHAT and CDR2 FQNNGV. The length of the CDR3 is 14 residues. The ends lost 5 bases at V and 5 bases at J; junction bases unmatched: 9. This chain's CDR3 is CASSLTGFSHEQYF. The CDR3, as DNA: TGTGCCAGCAGCCTGACAGGGTTTTCCCACGAGCAGTACTTC.

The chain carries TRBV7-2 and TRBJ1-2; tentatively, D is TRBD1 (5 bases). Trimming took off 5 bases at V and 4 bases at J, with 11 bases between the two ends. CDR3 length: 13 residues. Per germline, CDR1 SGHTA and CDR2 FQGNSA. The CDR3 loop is CASSLSGGYGYTF. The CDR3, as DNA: TGTGCCAGCAGCCTCTCGGGGGGCTATGGCTACACCTTC.

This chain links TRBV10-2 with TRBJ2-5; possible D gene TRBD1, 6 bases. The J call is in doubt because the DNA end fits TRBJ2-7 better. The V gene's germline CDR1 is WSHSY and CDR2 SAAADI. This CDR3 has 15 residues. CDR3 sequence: CASRPLLQGFYEQYF. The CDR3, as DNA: TGCGCCAGCAGACCCCTCCTACAGGGTTTCTACGAGCAGTACTTC.

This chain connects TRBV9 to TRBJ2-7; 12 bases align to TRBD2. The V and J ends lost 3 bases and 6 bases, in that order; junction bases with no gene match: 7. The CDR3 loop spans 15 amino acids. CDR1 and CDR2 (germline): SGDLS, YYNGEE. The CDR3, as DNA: TGTGCCAGCAGCGCCGACCCTAGCGGGGGGGGCGAGCAGTACTTC. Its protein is CASSADPSGGGEQYF.